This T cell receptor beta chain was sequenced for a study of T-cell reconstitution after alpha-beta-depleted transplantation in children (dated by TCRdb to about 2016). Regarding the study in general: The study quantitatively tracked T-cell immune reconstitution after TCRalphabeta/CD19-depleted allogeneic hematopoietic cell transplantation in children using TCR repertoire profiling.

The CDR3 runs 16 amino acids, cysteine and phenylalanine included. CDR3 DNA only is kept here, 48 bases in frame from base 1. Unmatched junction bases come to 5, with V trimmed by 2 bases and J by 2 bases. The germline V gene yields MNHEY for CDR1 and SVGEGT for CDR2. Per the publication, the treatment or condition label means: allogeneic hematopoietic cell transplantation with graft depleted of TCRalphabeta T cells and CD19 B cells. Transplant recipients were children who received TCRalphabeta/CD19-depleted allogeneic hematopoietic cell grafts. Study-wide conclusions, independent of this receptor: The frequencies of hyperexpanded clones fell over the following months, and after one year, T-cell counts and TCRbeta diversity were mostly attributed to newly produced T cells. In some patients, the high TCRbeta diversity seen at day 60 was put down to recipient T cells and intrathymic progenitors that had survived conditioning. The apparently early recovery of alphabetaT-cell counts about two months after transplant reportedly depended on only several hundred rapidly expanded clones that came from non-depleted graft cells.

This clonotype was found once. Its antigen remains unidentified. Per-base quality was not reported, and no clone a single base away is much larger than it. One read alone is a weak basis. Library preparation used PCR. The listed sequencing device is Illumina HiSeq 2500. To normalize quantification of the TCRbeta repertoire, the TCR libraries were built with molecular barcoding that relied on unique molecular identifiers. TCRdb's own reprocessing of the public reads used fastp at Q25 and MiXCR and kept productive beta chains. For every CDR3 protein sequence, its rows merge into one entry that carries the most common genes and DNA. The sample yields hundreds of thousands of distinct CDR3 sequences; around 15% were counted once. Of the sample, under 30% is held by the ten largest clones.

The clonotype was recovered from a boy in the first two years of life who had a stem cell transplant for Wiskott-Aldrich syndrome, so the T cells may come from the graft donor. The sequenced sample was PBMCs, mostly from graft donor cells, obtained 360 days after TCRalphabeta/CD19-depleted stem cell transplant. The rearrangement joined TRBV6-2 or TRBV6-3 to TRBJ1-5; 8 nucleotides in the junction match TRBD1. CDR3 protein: CASSYPRGQGNQPQHF. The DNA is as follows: TGTGCCAGCAGTTACCCCAGGGGGCAGGGCAATCAGCCCCAGCATTTT.